The 10 T cell receptor beta chains below come from one sample, sequenced in a study of neoadjuvant anti-PD-1 for oral cavity cancer. Method: immunoSEQ multiplex PCR; TCRdb's copy keeps in-frame clones and lacks some. The data hold over 7,500 clones, with about 70% observed a single time. Time point noted: after neoadjuvant nivolumab, at surgical resection. The material sequenced was PBMCs, taken after nivolumab (anti-PD-1) treatment. Receptor source: a person aged 35-80 years with oral cavity squamous cell carcinoma.

The V gene is TRBV19, the J gene TRBJ2-1; D remains unclear. Trimming took off 5 bases at V and 0 bases at J, with 14 bases between the two ends. The CDR3 spans 16 residues. From germline, CDR1 is LNHDA and CDR2 SQIVND (reference sequence). The CDR3, as DNA: TGTGCCAGTAGTGTACAGAGCCCCGGCTCCTACAATGAGCAGTTCTTC. The encoded protein is CASSVQSPGSYNEQFF.

This chain uses TRBV4-1 with TRBJ2-4; no clear D gene. The germline CDR1 and CDR2 sequences are MGHRA and YSYEKL. Trimming shortened V by 0 bases and J by 0 bases, and 12 bases separated the two germline ends. The CDR3 totals 17 residues. Here the CDR3 DNA reads TGCGCCAGCAGCCAAGATCGTTTGGTCCTAGCCAAAAACATTCAGTACTTC. It translates to CASSQDRLVLAKNIQYF.

The CDR3 DNA reads as TGCGCCAGCAGTTCCCTACGGGGCTACGAGCAGTACTTC. It encodes CASSSLRGYEQYF. V and J are TRBV10-1 and TRBJ2-7, with D possibly matching TRBD2 (5 bases). There are 13 residues in the CDR3. Germline values: CDR1 WNHNN, CDR2 SYGVQD (reference sequence). Trimming removed 5 bases from V and 3 bases from J, with 11 bases in between.

This clone was detected a few times. One end of the junction does not line up with germline, which may come from a read error. The rearrangement joins TRBV7-8 to TRBJ1-1; D remains ambiguous. This CDR3 contains 14 residues. In germline, CDR1 is SGHVS, CDR2 FQNEAQ. The CDR3 spells CASRLGGLSTEAFF. Here the CDR3 DNA reads TGTGCCAGCAGGTTAGGTGGATTGAGCACTGAAGCTTTCTTT.

Only a few counts were recorded for this clone. V and J are TRBV13 and TRBJ2-5; D is perhaps TRBD1 or TRBD2 (5 bases each). Germline V gene sequence: CDR1 PRHDT, CDR2 FYEKMQ (reference sequence). V gave up 5 bases and J gave up 7 bases, with 14 bases separating them. CDR3 size: 13 residues. In DNA, the CDR3 is TGTGCCAGCAGCCCGGGGCCGTCCGGGACCCAGTACTTC. Translating gives CASSPGPSGTQYF.

This sequence joins TRBV2 and TRBJ2-1; D perhaps matches TRBD1 (5 bases). The V and J ends lost 6 bases and 9 bases respectively, with 9 bases between them. Per the germline V gene, CDR1 is SNHLY and CDR2 is FYNNEI. This CDR3 has 11 residues. The CDR3, as DNA: TGTGCCAGCAGCAGGGTCACTGAGCAGTTCTTC. Protein sequence: CASSRVTEQFF. Variable domain in full (rest from reference TRBV2 and TRBJ2-1): EPEVTQTPSHQVTQMGQEVILRCVPISNHLYFYWYRQILGQKVEFLVSFYNNEISEKSEIFDDQFSVERPDGSNFTLKIRSTKLEDSAMYFCASSRVTEQFFGPGTRLTVL.

This chain joins TRBV2 and TRBJ2-4; unclear D gene. The CDR3 covers 14 residues. V was cut by 7 bases and J by 0 bases, with 10 bases left in between. The germline gives CDR1 SNHLY, CDR2 FYNNEI. The CDR3 DNA reads as TGTGCCAGCACCAACTTTGGAGCCAAAAACATTCAGTACTTC. Translating it yields CASTNFGAKNIQYF.

The chain uses TRBV2 and TRBJ2-5; D is unresolved. Germline CDR1 reads SNHLY; CDR2 reads FYNNEI. This CDR3 region has 12 residues. V dropped 4 bases and J dropped 5 bases, with 8 bases sitting between them. CDR3 sequence reads: CASSVRVETQYF. In nucleotides, the CDR3 is TGTGCCAGCAGTGTTAGGGTGGAGACCCAGTACTTC.

This clone has a handful of counts. The V gene is TRBV6-5, the J gene TRBJ1-6; TRBD1 is a possible D gene (5 bases). The CDR3 has 14 residues. CDR1 and CDR2 from the germline V gene are MNHEY and SVGAGI. The germline V and J ends were trimmed by 6 bases and 9 bases, with 15 bases remaining between them. The CDR3 bases are TGTGCCAGCAGGGGGGAGGGTGAGACTTCACCCCTCCACTTT. Protein product: CASRGEGETSPLHF.

This clone was observed a handful of times. The chain couples TRBV2 to TRBJ1-2; 9 nucleotides line up with TRBD1. The CDR3 is made up of 13 amino acids. From germline, CDR1 is SNHLY and CDR2 FYNNEI. Trimming cost V 10 bases and J 6 bases; bases outside gene matches: 9. The CDR3 nucleotides read TGTGCCACCAAGGACAGGGGTTTGGATGGCTACACCTTC. Protein sequence: CATKDRGLDGYTF.